These T cell receptor beta chains were read from a single sample in a study of regulatory T cells in long-lasting Graves disease. One entry per CDR3 protein, called by TCRdb with MiXCR from the multiplex PCR reads. The table lists roughly 420,000 distinct CDR3 sequences, about 15% of them singletons. This same sample was also taken into another study, of T cells in Graves' hyperthyroidism and ophthalmopathy.

The material was peripheral blood mononuclear cells (PBMCs), obtained at new diagnosis, from a patient treated with antithyroid drugs. Receptors were obtained from a woman in her late teens or twenties with Graves disease. Both conserved end residues are part of each CDR3. Each record gives: J gene, CDR3 length, clone size, V gene, D gene, CDR3 DNA, CDR3 protein. D genes are given only for firm matches. Some rows mark clone size as missing; the rest say once, few, many or name a class of expanded clone.

TRBJ2-3 16 few TRBV28 TRBD2 TGTGCCAGCAGTTTACGGGTAGCGGGAGTGGCAGATACGCAGTATTTT CASSLRVAGVADTQYF
TRBJ1-6 16 NA TRBV5-6 TRBD1 TGTGCCAGCAGCCTAGGGGCAGGGGGCGGAAATTCACCCCTCCACTTT CASSLGAGGGNSPLHF
TRBJ2-7 11 few TRBV3-1 NA TGTGCCAGCCAGGGAACCTACGAGCAGTACTTC CASQGTYEQYF
TRBJ2-7 14 NA TRBV5-4 TRBD2 TGTGCCAGCAGCTTTCATGGCGGGAGCGACGAGCAGTACTTC CASSFHGGSDEQYF
TRBJ2-3 15 many TRBV7-3 TRBD2 TGTGCCAGCAGCTTCTTAGCGGGAGGTACAGATACGCAGTATTTT CASSFLAGGTDTQYF
TRBJ2-1 15 many TRBV27 TRBD2 TGTGCCACCACAGTAGCGGGAGGGGGGGGTAATGAGCAGTTCTTC CATTVAGGGGNEQFF
TRBJ2-3 11 NA TRBV30 NA TGTGCCTGCGGACTCACAGATACGCAGTATTTT CACGLTDTQYF
TRBJ2-3 13 few TRBV18 NA TGTGCCAGCTCAAGAGGGCCTGCAGATACGCAGTATTTT CASSRGPADTQYF
TRBJ2-7 15 many TRBV4-3 NA TGCGCCAGCAGCCAACACCGGGACAACTCCTACGAGCAGTACTTC CASSQHRDNSYEQYF
TRBJ2-3 17 few TRBV5-1 NA TGCGCCAGCAGCGACGGGAGGAACCCCCAGGGGTCAGATACGCAGTATTTT CASSDGRNPQGSDTQYF
TRBJ1-1 16 many TRBV28 NA TGTGCCAGCAGTTTGGCCCCGACAGTACTTGATACTGAAGCTTTCTTT CASSLAPTVLDTEAFF
TRBJ2-5 17 NA TRBV5-1 TRBD1 TGCGCCAGCAGCTTGGGACAGGGGGTCGGGAACCAAGGGGGCCAGTACTTC CASSLGQGVGNQGGQYF
TRBJ1-4 13 many TRBV2 TRBD1 TGTGCCAGCAGTGAGTCCTTTGGACAGGGGAAGTTTTTT CASSESFGQGKFF
TRBJ2-5 14 NA TRBV2 TRBD2 TGTGCCAGCAGCCCAGGACTAGCGGGAGGGACCCAGTACTTC CASSPGLAGGTQYF
TRBJ2-3 16 many TRBV20-1 NA TGCAGTGCTAGAGCCACAGCGGAGATTAGCACAGATACGCAGTATTTT CSARATAEISTDTQYF
TRBJ2-3 15 NA TRBV5-4 TRBD1 TGTGCCAGCAGCCCAAGGGACAGGGATATAGATACGCAGTATTTT CASSPRDRDIDTQYF
TRBJ1-3 14 NA TRBV12-3/TRBV12-4 TRBD1 TGTGCCAGCAGTTCAACAGGGGCTGGAAACACCATATATTTT CASSSTGAGNTIYF
TRBJ2-7 14 many TRBV6-1 TRBD2 TGTGCCAGCAAATATAGCGGGAGCCAAGGCGAGCAGTACTTC CASKYSGSQGEQYF
TRBJ1-2 14 NA TRBV28 NA TGTGCCAGCAACACTTGGGGGGACACGCGGGGCTACACCTTC CASNTWGDTRGYTF
TRBJ2-7 11 once TRBV20-1 NA TGCAGTGCTAGCTACGCGTACGAGCAGTACTTC CSASYAYEQYF
TRBJ2-3 14 many TRBV11-3 TRBD2 TGTGCCAGCAGATCCGGGACTAGTGCAGATACGCAGTATTTT CASRSGTSADTQYF
TRBJ1-5 13 many TRBV28 NA TGTGCCAGCAGTTTAGGGACTAGCCAGCCCCAGCATTTT CASSLGTSQPQHF
TRBJ1-1 13 few TRBV28 TRBD1 TGTGCCAGCAGCCCGACAGGGTGGACTGAAGCTTTCTTT CASSPTGWTEAFF
TRBJ2-7 17 NA TRBV20-1 TRBD1 TGCAGTGCTACTAGTTTACTCTCCCGGGACAGGGTTCACGAGCAGTACTTC CSATSLLSRDRVHEQYF
TRBJ2-7 14 NA TRBV24-1 TRBD1 TGTGCCACCAGTGATGGACAGGGGTCCTACGAGCAGTACTTC CATSDGQGSYEQYF
TRBJ1-5 13 NA TRBV6-1 NA TGTGCCAGCACTCGTAGGGGCAATCAGCCCCAGCATTTT CASTRRGNQPQHF
TRBJ2-3 17 NA TRBV5-4 NA TGTGCCAGCAGCTTGGCCGGGGGTAGAACCGGCACAGATACGCAGTATTTT CASSLAGGRTGTDTQYF
TRBJ2-5 16 few TRBV6-2/TRBV6-3 TRBD1 TGTGCCAGCAGTCCCGACGGGACAGGGGGTTCTGAGACCCAGTACTTC CASSPDGTGGSETQYF
TRBJ2-1 16 NA TRBV5-1 TRBD2 TGCGCCAGCAGCTTGGTAGGACTAGACTCCTACAATGAGCAGTTCTTC CASSLVGLDSYNEQFF
TRBJ2-2 17 few TRBV20-1 TRBD2 TGCAGTGCTAGAGATCAGGATAGCGGGTGGGATACCGGGGAGCTGTTTTTT CSARDQDSGWDTGELFF
TRBJ2-5 11 few TRBV29-1 NA TGCAGCGTTGAACGTAGGGAGACCCAGTACTTC CSVERRETQYF
TRBJ1-2 12 few TRBV16 NA TGTGCCAGCAGCCAAGAGAGGAATGGCTACACCTTC CASSQERNGYTF
TRBJ2-5 13 many TRBV28 NA TGTGCCAGCAGTGACAACTCCGCGGAGACCCAGTACTTC CASSDNSAETQYF
TRBJ2-1 15 few TRBV27 NA TGTGCCAGCAGTTTGGCTAGGGGGGGTCACAATGAGCAGTTCTTC CASSLARGGHNEQFF
TRBJ2-3 17 many TRBV6-1 TRBD2 TGTGCCAGGGTGAGCGGGATCCCCCTGATTAGCACAGATACGCAGTATTTT CARVSGIPLISTDTQYF
TRBJ1-1 13 many TRBV11-2 NA TGTGCCAGCAGCCGAGAGGGGCCCACTGAAGCTTTCTTT CASSREGPTEAFF
TRBJ2-4 16 many TRBV11-2 TRBD2 TGTGCCAGCAGCTTAGCGACTAGCGGGACCAAAAACATTCAGTACTTC CASSLATSGTKNIQYF
TRBJ2-1 16 NA TRBV14 TRBD2 TGTGCCAGCAGCCGAAATAGCGGGAGGGCCTACAATGAGCAGTTCTTC CASSRNSGRAYNEQFF
TRBJ2-5 17 few TRBV11-3 NA TGTGCCAGCAGCCACTACGTAGGGGGGGGACCACAAGAGACCAAGTACTTC CASSHYVGGGPQETKYF
TRBJ1-2 15 many TRBV20-1 NA TGCAGTGCTAGAGATCGGGGAGGGGTGCACTATGGCTACACCTTC CSARDRGGVHYGYTF
TRBJ2-5 14 many TRBV12-3/TRBV12-4 NA TGTGCCAGCAGTTTACAGGGGCGTCGAGAGACCCAGTACTTC CASSLQGRRETQYF
TRBJ2-1 14 many TRBV20-1 TRBD2 TGCAGTGCTCTCGCTAGCGGGAAAGACAATGAGCAGTTCTTC CSALASGKDNEQFF
TRBJ2-7 14 many TRBV7-9 TRBD2 TGTGCCAGCAGCACGGGACTAGCGGGTTACGAGCAGTACTTC CASSTGLAGYEQYF
TRBJ2-5 13 NA TRBV29-1 NA TGCAGCGTTGGATCCAGGGCGCAAGAGACCCAGTACTTC CSVGSRAQETQYF
TRBJ1-2 14 many TRBV7-2 NA TGTGCCAGCAGCTTAGCAACGGGGCCGGGGGGCTACACCTTC CASSLATGPGGYTF
TRBJ2-2 14 NA TRBV30 NA TGTGCCTGGAGTGTACTTGCATACACCGGGGAGCTGTTTTTT CAWSVLAYTGELFF
TRBJ1-3 15 few TRBV15 TRBD1 TGTGCCACCAGCATGGAGGGGGCACTTGGAAACACCATATATTTT CATSMEGALGNTIYF
TRBJ2-7 15 NA TRBV11-1 TRBD2 TGTGCCAGCAGCTTTGGGACTAGCGGGAGGGCCGAGCAGTACTTC CASSFGTSGRAEQYF
TRBJ2-7 16 NA TRBV7-6 TRBD2 TGTGCCAGCAGCTTATCCAGACTAGCGGTGGGATCCGAGCAGTACTTC CASSLSRLAVGSEQYF
TRBJ2-7 16 few TRBV5-6 TRBD2 TGTGCCAGCAGCTTTAGTACGGGACTAGCGAACTACGAGCAGTACTTC CASSFSTGLANYEQYF
TRBJ2-1 16 many TRBV6-2/TRBV6-3 NA TGTGCCAGCAGTTACCCTCTCCACCAGCCCTACAATGAGCAGTTCTTC CASSYPLHQPYNEQFF
TRBJ1-2 14 NA TRBV9 TRBD1 TGTGCCAGCAGCGCCCTGACAGGGAGAGACGGCTACACCTTC CASSALTGRDGYTF
TRBJ1-1 18 many TRBV28 NA TGTGCCAGCAGACTCGTAGGGGAAAGAACTTTGGGCAACACTGAAGCTTTCTTT CASRLVGERTLGNTEAFF
TRBJ1-5 17 many TRBV28 NA TGTGCCAGCAGTTACCCTGAGGGCAGGGCAGGCAATCAGCCCCAGCATTTT CASSYPEGRAGNQPQHF
TRBJ2-1 11 many TRBV28 NA TGTGCCAGCAGTCCGCGAAATGAGCAGTTCTTC CASSPRNEQFF
TRBJ2-7 14 many TRBV30 TRBD2 TGTGCCTGGAGTGATCTAGCGGGAGTCTACGAGCAGTACTTC CAWSDLAGVYEQYF
TRBJ1-1 14 many TRBV28 NA TGTGCCAGCAGTTTGCTCGAGCCCGTCGGGGAAGCTTTCTTT CASSLLEPVGEAFF
TRBJ2-5 14 many TRBV2 NA TGTGCCAGCAGTGATGTTAGCCCCCAAGAGACCCAGTACTTC CASSDVSPQETQYF
TRBJ2-7 14 many TRBV6-5 NA TGTGCCAGCAGTTACTCAGAGGAATCCTACGAGCAGTACTTC CASSYSEESYEQYF
TRBJ2-3 15 many TRBV12-3/TRBV12-4 NA TGTGCCAGCAGTCGTTCGGTGGGTGCCGGAGATACGCAGTATTTT CASSRSVGAGDTQYF